The 20 T cell receptor beta chains reported below all come from one sample, sequenced in a study of low-dose radiotherapy and immunotherapy resistance in tumors. Time point of the sample: before trial treatment. First-strand cDNA relied on TRAV- and TRBV-specific primers spanning alpha and beta chains. TCRs were amplified for approximately 21 PCR cycles with a constant-region primer and V-primer adapter. TCRdb used MiXCR to reprocess the reads, holding one entry per CDR3 protein. The sample carries approximately 84,000 distinct CDR3 sequences, roughly a sixth recorded once. This sample comprised PBMCs, obtained before treatment. The receptors here all came from a male donor with prostate cancer.

This clonotype was picked up many times. V gene TRBV20-1 combines with J gene TRBJ1-1; a weak D match, TRBD1 (5 bases). V dropped 3 bases and J dropped 8 bases, with 19 bases sitting between them. Germline V gene data show CDR1 as DFQATT and CDR2 as SNEGSKA (reference sequence). This CDR3 comprises 14 residues. The CDR3 here is CSASNSRGNREAFF. As DNA, the CDR3 is TGCAGTGCTAGTAACTCACGGGGGAACAGAGAAGCTTTCTTT.

This clonotype occurred many times. The rearrangement joins TRBV7-9 to TRBJ2-2; the D gene is possibly TRBD2 (6 bases). The CDR3 spans 16 residues. Germline CDR1 is SEHNR and CDR2 is FQNEAQ (reference sequence). V gave up 5 bases and J gave up 6 bases, with 19 bases separating them. CDR3: CASSLIRLDLAGELFF. The CDR3 DNA reads as TGTGCCAGCAGCCTCATTAGACTAGATCTGGCCGGGGAGCTGTTTTTT.

This clonotype has a count of ten or more. The chain combines TRBV29-1 with TRBJ2-3, with D tentatively TRBD1 (7 bases). Germline V CDR1 and CDR2: SQVTM, ANQGSEA. With 4 bases removed from V and 4 bases from J, the gap between germline ends came to 15 bases. The CDR3 is 14 residues long. The CDR3 coding sequence is TGCAGCGTTGCGTCAGGGGGGTTCGCAGATACGCAGTATTTT. Translating it yields CSVASGGFADTQYF.

This clonotype was recorded at least ten times. J is TRBJ1-5 and V is TRBV7-9, with no clear D. Trimming left V 4 bases short and J 4 bases short, with 8 bases between. The CDR3 runs to 13 residues. Germline CDR1 SEHNR, CDR2 FQNEAQ (reference sequence). The CDR3 is CASSSSENQPQHF. The CDR3 DNA is TGTGCCAGCAGCTCGTCCGAGAATCAGCCCCAGCATTTT.

The chain recombines TRBV14 with TRBJ2-7, with 11 bases fitting TRBD1. V shed 3 bases and J 3 bases; nucleotides not matched to a gene: 7. Germline V gives CDR1 SGHDN, CDR2 FVKESK. The CDR3 sequence is 16 residues long. CDR3 sequence: CASSQLRTGGSYEQYF. CDR3 bases: TGTGCCAGCAGCCAGCTAAGGACAGGGGGCAGCTACGAGCAGTACTTC. The full variable domain, completed using reference TRBV14 and TRBJ2-7, is EAGVTQFPSHSVIEKGQTVTLRCDPISGHDNLYWYRRVMGKEIKFLLHFVKESKQDESGMPNNRFLAERTGGTYSTLKVQPAELEDSGVYFCASSQLRTGGSYEQYFGPGTRLTVT.

The genes are TRBV5-1 and TRBJ1-5; tentatively, D is TRBD1 (6 bases). The V gene lost 6 bases and the J gene lost 1 base, with 14 bases spanning the gap. This CDR3 spans 15 amino acids. Germline CDR1 SGHRS, CDR2 YFSETQ. This CDR3 reads CASKKGGESNQPQHF. DNA for the CDR3: TGCGCCAGCAAGAAGGGGGGAGAGAGCAATCAGCCCCAGCATTTT.

This clonotype was detected many times. The V and J genes are TRBV11-3 and TRBJ2-3; D not resolved. Germline-derived CDR1 and CDR2 are SGHNT and YENEEA. The V end was cut by 0 bases, the J end by 8 bases, with 9 bases between. The length of the CDR3 is 13 residues. In nucleotides, the CDR3 is TGTGCCAGCAGCTTAGATCGGGTCGGTACGCAGTATTTT. Residues: CASSLDRVGTQYF.

This clonotype has ten or more counts. The CDR3 bases are TGTGCCAGCAGTTACCGGGACAGGGATACGACTGGCTACACCTTC. Its translation: CASSYRDRDTTGYTF. The chain links TRBV6-6 to TRBJ1-2; 9 bases are a match to TRBD1. V dropped 2 bases and J dropped 7; count of bases not matched to a gene: 8. The length of the CDR3 is 15 residues. CDR1 MNHNY and CDR2 SVGAGI come from the germline V gene (reference sequence).

In this sample, this clonotype turned up many times. The chain is built from TRBV24-1 and TRBJ2-3, with 11 nucleotides matching TRBD1. V dropped 5 bases and J dropped 6; count of bases not matched to a gene: 9. Looked up from germline, CDR1 is KGHDR and CDR2 is SFDVKD. The CDR3 loop spans 16 amino acids. DNA for the CDR3: TGTGCCACCAGTGCGGGAGGACAGGGGGCCGGGGATACGCAGTATTTT. This gives the protein CATSAGGQGAGDTQYF.

This clonotype was found a few times. V usage is TRBV5-4 and J usage is TRBJ2-3; 13 bases are shared with TRBD2. Germline V gene data show CDR1 as SGHNT and CDR2 as YYREEE (reference sequence). The CDR3 is 16 amino acids. Trimming took 0 bases from V and 10 from J; bases not matched to a gene: 8. Written as DNA, the CDR3 is TGTGCCAGCAGCTTGGCCGGACTAGCGGGGGCCCAGGCGCAGTATTTT. Its protein product is CASSLAGLAGAQAQYF.

This clonotype was counted at least ten times. The chain has TRBV6-2 or TRBV6-3 and TRBJ1-2, with D hard to call. The germline gives CDR1 MNHEY, CDR2 SVGEGT. This CDR3 has 13 amino acids. Trimming left V 5 bases short and J 8 bases short, with 15 bases between. CDR3 sequence (DNA): TGTGCCAGCAGTAGGTCCAGAGACGGGGGCTACACCTTC. Its translation: CASSRSRDGGYTF.

The sample holds many counts of this clonotype. This chain joins TRBV5-5 and TRBJ1-6, with no clear D. Per germline, CDR1 SGHKS and CDR2 YYEKEE (reference sequence). The CDR3 covers 13 residues. V lost 0 bases and J 8 bases, leaving 6 bases between the germline ends. This CDR3 reads CASSLGPHSPLHF. The CDR3 DNA reads as TGTGCCAGCAGCTTGGGTCCCCATTCACCCCTCCACTTT.

The rearrangement joins TRBV7-2 to TRBJ1-5, with a weak D call TRBD1 (5 bases). Trimming pared 2 bases from V and 8 bases from J, leaving 16 bases between. The germline V gene encodes CDR1 SGHTA and CDR2 FQGNSA. The CDR3 has 15 residues. The CDR3 spells CASSLLLGDMEPQHF. The CDR3 DNA is TGTGCCAGCAGCTTATTATTAGGGGATATGGAGCCCCAGCATTTT.

This clonotype came up many times. This chain links TRBV29-1 with TRBJ2-3; TRBD2 aligns across 7 bases. V lost 7 bases, J lost 2 bases, and 3 bases stayed unmatched. This CDR3 spans 12 amino acids. Germline V gene data show CDR1 as SQVTM and CDR2 as ANQGSEA. CDR3 amino acids: CSGRGNTDTQYF. CDR3 sequence (DNA): TGCAGCGGGCGGGGGAACACAGATACGCAGTATTTT.

This clonotype has ten or more counts. V is TRBV29-1 and J is TRBJ1-1; 8 nucleotides line up with TRBD1. Unmatched junction bases numbered 5, after V lost 5 bases and J lost 6 bases. The length of the CDR3 is 12 residues. Germline loops: CDR1 SQVTM, CDR2 ANQGSEA. The CDR3 protein is CSVRGTGPEAFF. CDR3 nucleotide sequence: TGCAGCGTTCGGGGGACAGGACCTGAAGCTTTCTTT.

This clonotype showed up many times. The chain combines TRBV2 with TRBJ1-2; D is unresolved. The length of the CDR3 is 14 residues. V was cut by 6 bases and J by 1 base, with 12 bases left in between. From germline, CDR1 is SNHLY and CDR2 FYNNEI. The CDR3 DNA follows: TGTGCCAGCAGCGCCGACGCGGTTAACTATGGCTACACCTTC. Protein product: CASSADAVNYGYTF.

The chain uses TRBV19 and TRBJ2-1; D is uncertain. The CDR3 runs 12 residues. The ends were cut back, 4 bases at V and 5 bases at J, with 6 bases in the middle. CDR1 is LNHDA and CDR2 is SQIVND in the germline V gene (reference sequence). The CDR3 coding sequence is TGTGCCAGTAGTACAGATAACAATGAGCAGTTCTTC. Amino acids: CASSTDNNEQFF.

This clonotype was observed at least ten times. The chain joins TRBV2 to TRBJ1-5, with unresolved D. This CDR3 region has 16 residues. Germline CDR1 reads SNHLY; CDR2 reads FYNNEI. Trimming left V 4 bases short and J 0 bases short, with 13 bases between. This CDR3 reads CASSAEAHYSNQPQHF. DNA for the CDR3: TGTGCCAGCAGTGCAGAGGCGCATTATAGCAATCAGCCCCAGCATTTT.

This clonotype was counted at least ten times. The rearrangement uses TRBV2 and TRBJ1-4; D might be TRBD1 (5 bases). V was clipped by 1 base and J by 1 base, with 7 bases between them. Germline loops: CDR1 SNHLY, CDR2 FYNNEI. CDR3 length equals 15 residues. CDR3 bases: TGTGCCAGCAGTGAAGACGGGGGAACTAATGAAAAACTGTTTTTT. Translated, it gives CASSEDGGTNEKLFF.

The sample holds many counts of this clonotype. The chain recombines TRBV30 with TRBJ1-6; the D is unclear. Germline V CDR1 and CDR2: GTSNPN, SVGIG (reference sequence). The CDR3 has 14 amino acids. The V gene lost 3 bases and the J gene lost 8 bases, with 14 bases spanning the gap. The CDR3 loop reads CAWSLNLLDSPLHF. Here the CDR3 DNA reads TGTGCCTGGAGCCTCAATCTTTTGGATTCACCCCTCCACTTT. Variable domain in full (rest from reference TRBV30 and TRBJ1-6): SQTIHQWPATLVQPVGSPLSLECTVEGTSNPNLYWYRQAAGRGLQLLFYSVGIGQISSEVPQNLSASRPQDRQFILSSKKLLLSDSGFYLCAWSLNLLDSPLHFGNGTRLTVT.